Listed here are 5 T cell receptor beta chains from one sample, sequenced in a study of sequential checkpoint blockade in melanoma. Data came from immunoSEQ multiplex PCR; TCRdb stores just in-frame clones and leaves some out. The sample includes under 20,000 clones, about 75% of them seen just once. Indicated treatment: randomized to nivolumab then ipilimumab (arm A) or the reverse (arm B). The source was CD8+ T cells sorted from blood (inferred from file names), collected from a patient given nivolumab and ipilimumab in sequence. These receptor sequences come from a human donor with melanoma.

This clone appeared a few times. The chain combines TRBV2 with TRBJ1-4, with 9 positions matching TRBD1. J lost 8 bases, V lost 1 base, and 17 bases had no gene match. CDR1 SNHLY and CDR2 FYNNEI come from the germline V gene. This CDR3 has 19 residues. The CDR3 loop is CASSEDWGSWDRVGEKLFF. CDR3 nucleotides: TGTGCCAGCAGTGAAGACTGGGGTTCTTGGGACAGGGTAGGGGAAAAACTGTTTTTT. Combining the CDR3 with reference TRBV2 and TRBJ1-4 gives the whole variable domain EPEVTQTPSHQVTQMGQEVILRCVPISNHLYFYWYRQILGQKVEFLVSFYNNEISEKSEIFDDQFSVERPDGSNFTLKIRSTKLEDSAMYFCASSEDWGSWDRVGEKLFFGSGTQLSVL.

V usage is TRBV11-2 and J usage is TRBJ2-2; TRBD2 matches at 7 bases. Losses at the gene ends were 1 base for V and 7 bases for J; bases not matched to a gene: 6. In germline, CDR1 is SGHAT, CDR2 FQNNGV. This CDR3 has 15 amino acids. Written as DNA, the CDR3 is TGTGCCAGCAGCTTAGGCAGGGAGGGCATCGGGGAGCTGTTTTTT. Translating gives CASSLGREGIGELFF.

This clone came up once. This chain uses TRBV9 with TRBJ2-2, with 10 bases matching TRBD2. The CDR3 extends over 18 amino acids. Germline trimming cut 3 bases from V and 4 bases from J; bases unmatched to any gene: 12. Germline-derived CDR1 and CDR2 are SGDLS and YYNGEE. The CDR3, as DNA: TGTGCCAGCAGCGCCAACCGACTAGCGGGCGAAAGCACCGGGGAGCTGTTTTTT. It is translated as CASSANRLAGESTGELFF.

The V call is TRBV7-6, the J call TRBJ2-1, with 7 bases fitting TRBD2. CDR1 is SGHVS, CDR2 FNYEAQ, per germline. There are 17 residues in the CDR3. V trimming: 2 bases; J trimming: 1 base; junction bases outside the gene matches: 8. CDR3 sequence: CASSLYIGLESYNEQFF. As DNA, the CDR3 is TGTGCCAGCAGCTTATATATCGGACTAGAATCCTACAATGAGCAGTTCTTC.

The J gene is TRBJ2-5, the V gene TRBV9, with 7 nucleotides matching TRBD2. The CDR3 extends over 15 amino acids. The V and J ends lost 3 bases and 4 bases, in that order; junction bases with no gene match: 9. Germline-derived CDR1 and CDR2 are SGDLS and YYNGEE. The CDR3 nucleotides read TGTGCCAGCAGCGGCCGTTCCGGGACTATAGAGACCCAGTACTTC. As protein: CASSGRSGTIETQYF.